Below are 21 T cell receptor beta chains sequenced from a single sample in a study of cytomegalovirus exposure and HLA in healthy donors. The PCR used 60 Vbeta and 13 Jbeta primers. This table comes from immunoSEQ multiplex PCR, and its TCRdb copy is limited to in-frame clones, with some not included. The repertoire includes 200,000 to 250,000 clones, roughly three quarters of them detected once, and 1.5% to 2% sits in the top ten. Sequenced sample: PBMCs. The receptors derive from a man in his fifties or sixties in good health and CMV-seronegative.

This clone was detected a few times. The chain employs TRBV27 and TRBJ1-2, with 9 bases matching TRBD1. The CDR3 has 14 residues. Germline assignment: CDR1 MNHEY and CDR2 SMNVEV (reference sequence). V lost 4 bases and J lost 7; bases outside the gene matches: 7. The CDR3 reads CASSSTGGAAGYTF. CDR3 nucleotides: TGTGCCAGCAGTTCTACAGGGGGCGCCGCTGGCTACACCTTC.

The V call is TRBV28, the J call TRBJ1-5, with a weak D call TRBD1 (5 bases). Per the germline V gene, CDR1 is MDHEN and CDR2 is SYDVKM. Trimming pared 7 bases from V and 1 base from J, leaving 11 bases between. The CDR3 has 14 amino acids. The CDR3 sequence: CASTQGLSNQPQHF. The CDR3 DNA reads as TGTGCCAGCACCCAGGGTTTGAGCAATCAGCCCCAGCATTTT. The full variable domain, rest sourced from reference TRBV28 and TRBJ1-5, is DVKVTQSSRYLVKRTGEKVFLECVQDMDHENMFWYRQDPGLGLRLIYFSYDVKMKEKGDIPEGYSVSREKKERFSLILESASTNQTSMYLCASTQGLSNQPQHFGDGTRLSIL.

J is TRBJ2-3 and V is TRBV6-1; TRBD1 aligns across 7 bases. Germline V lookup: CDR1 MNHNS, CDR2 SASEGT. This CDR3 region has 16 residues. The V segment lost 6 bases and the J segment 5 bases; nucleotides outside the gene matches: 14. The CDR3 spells CASRETSTGWRDTQYF. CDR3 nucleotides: TGTGCCAGCAGGGAAACCTCGACAGGGTGGAGAGATACGCAGTATTTT.

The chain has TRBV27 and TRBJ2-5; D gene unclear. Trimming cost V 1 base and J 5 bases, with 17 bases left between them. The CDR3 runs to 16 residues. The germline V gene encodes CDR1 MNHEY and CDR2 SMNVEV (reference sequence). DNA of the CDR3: TGTGCCAGCAGTTTATATGGAGCCCTGAGATTGGAGACCCAGTACTTC. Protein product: CASSLYGALRLETQYF.

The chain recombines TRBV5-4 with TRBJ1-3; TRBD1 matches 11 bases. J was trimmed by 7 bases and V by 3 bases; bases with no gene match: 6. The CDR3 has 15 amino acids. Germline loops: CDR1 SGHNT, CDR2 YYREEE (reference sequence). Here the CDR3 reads CASSWDRGMANTIYF. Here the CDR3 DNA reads TGTGCCAGCAGCTGGGACAGGGGGATGGCGAACACCATATATTTT.

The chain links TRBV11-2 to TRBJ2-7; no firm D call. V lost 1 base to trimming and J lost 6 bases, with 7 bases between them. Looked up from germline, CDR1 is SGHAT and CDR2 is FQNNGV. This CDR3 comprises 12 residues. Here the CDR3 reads CASSLGWAEQYF. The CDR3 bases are TGTGCCAGCAGCTTAGGCTGGGCCGAGCAGTACTTC.

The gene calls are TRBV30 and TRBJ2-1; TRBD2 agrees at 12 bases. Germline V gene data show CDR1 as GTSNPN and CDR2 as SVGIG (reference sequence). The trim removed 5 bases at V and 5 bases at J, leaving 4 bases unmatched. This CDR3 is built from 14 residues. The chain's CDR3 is CAWALAGGHNEQFF. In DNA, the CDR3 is TGTGCCTGGGCACTAGCGGGAGGCCACAATGAGCAGTTCTTC. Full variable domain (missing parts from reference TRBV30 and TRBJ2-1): SQTIHQWPATLVQPVGSPLSLECTVEGTSNPNLYWYRQAAGRGLQLLFYSVGIGQISSEVPQNLSASRPQDRQFILSSKKLLLSDSGFYLCAWALAGGHNEQFFGPGTRLTVL.

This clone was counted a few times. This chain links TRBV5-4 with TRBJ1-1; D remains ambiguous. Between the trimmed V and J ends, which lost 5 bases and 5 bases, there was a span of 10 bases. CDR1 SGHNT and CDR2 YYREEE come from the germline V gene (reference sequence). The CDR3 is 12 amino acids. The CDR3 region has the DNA TGTGCCAGCAGTTGGACGGGAACTGAAGCTTTCTTT. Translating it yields CASSWTGTEAFF. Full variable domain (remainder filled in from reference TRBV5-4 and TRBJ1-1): ETGVTQSPTHLIKTRGQQVTLRCSSQSGHNTVSWYQQALGQGPQFIFQYYREEENGRGNFPPRFSGLQFPNYSSELNVNALELDDSALYLCASSWTGTEAFFGQGTRLTVV.

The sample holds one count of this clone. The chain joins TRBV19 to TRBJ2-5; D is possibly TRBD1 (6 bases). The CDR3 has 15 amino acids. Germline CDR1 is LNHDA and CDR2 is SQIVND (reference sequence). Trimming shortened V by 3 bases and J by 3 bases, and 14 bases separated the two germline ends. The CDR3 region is CASSMMGQPKETQYF. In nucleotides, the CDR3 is TGTGCCAGTAGTATGATGGGACAACCTAAAGAGACCCAGTACTTC. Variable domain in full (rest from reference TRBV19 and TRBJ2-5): DGGITQSPKYLFRKEGQNVTLSCEQNLNHDAMYWYRQDPGQGLRLIYYSQIVNDFQKGDIAEGYSVSREKKESFPLTVTSAQKNPTAFYLCASSMMGQPKETQYFGPGTRLLVL.

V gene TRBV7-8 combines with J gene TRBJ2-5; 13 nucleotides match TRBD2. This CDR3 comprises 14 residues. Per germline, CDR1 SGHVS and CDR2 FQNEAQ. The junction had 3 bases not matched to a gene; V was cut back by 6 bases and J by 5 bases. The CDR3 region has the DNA TGTGCCAGCAGGACTAGCGGGAGGCCGGAGACCCAGTACTTC. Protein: CASRTSGRPETQYF.

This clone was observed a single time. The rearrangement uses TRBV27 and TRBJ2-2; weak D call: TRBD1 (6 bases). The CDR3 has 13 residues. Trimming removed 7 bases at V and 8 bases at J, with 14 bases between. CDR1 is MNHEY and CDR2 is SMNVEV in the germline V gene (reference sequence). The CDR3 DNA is TGTGCCAGCAAATTAACAGGGTCGGGGGAGCTGTTTTTT. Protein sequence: CASKLTGSGELFF.

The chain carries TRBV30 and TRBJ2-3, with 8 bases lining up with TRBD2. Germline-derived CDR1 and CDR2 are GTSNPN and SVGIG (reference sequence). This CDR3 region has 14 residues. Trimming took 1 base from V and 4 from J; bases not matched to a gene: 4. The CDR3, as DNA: TGTGCCTGGAGTGGAGCGGGAGCGGCAGATACGCAGTATTTT. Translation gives CAWSGAGAADTQYF. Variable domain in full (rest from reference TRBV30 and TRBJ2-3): SQTIHQWPATLVQPVGSPLSLECTVEGTSNPNLYWYRQAAGRGLQLLFYSVGIGQISSEVPQNLSASRPQDRQFILSSKKLLLSDSGFYLCAWSGAGAADTQYFGPGTRLTVL.

The CDR3 coding sequence is TGTGCCAGCAGCTTAGCTGGAGATGGCTACACCTTC. Translation gives CASSLAGDGYTF. The chain couples TRBV11-2 to TRBJ1-2, with unresolved D. The CDR3 is 12 amino acids. Germline V gene sequence: CDR1 SGHAT, CDR2 FQNNGV. V shed 1 base and J shed 6 bases, with 6 bases lying between them.

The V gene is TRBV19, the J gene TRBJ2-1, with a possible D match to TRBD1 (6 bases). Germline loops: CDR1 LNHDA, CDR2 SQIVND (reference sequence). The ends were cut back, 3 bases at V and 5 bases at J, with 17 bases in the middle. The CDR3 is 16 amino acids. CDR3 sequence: CASSIERLGTHNEQFF. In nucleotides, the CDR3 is TGTGCCAGTAGTATTGAACGACTGGGGACACACAATGAGCAGTTCTTC. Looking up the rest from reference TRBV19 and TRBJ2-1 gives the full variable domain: DGGITQSPKYLFRKEGQNVTLSCEQNLNHDAMYWYRQDPGQGLRLIYYSQIVNDFQKGDIAEGYSVSREKKESFPLTVTSAQKNPTAFYLCASSIERLGTHNEQFFGPGTRLTVL.

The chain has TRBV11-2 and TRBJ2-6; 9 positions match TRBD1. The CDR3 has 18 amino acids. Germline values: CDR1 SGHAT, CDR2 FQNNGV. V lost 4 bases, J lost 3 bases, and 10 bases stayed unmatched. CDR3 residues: CASSSGTDRGYGANVLTF. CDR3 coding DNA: TGTGCCAGCAGCTCGGGAACGGACAGGGGCTATGGGGCCAACGTCCTGACTTTC.

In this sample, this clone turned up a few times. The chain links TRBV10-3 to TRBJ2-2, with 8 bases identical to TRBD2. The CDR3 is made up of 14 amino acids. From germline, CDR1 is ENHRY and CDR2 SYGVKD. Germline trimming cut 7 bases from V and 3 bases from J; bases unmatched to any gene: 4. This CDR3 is CAIKKLADTGELFF. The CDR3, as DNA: TGTGCCATCAAGAAACTAGCGGACACCGGGGAGCTGTTTTTT.

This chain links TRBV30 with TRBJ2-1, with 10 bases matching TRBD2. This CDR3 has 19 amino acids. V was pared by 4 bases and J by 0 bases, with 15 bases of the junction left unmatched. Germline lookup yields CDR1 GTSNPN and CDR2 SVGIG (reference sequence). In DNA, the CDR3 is TGTGCCTGGAACCTAGGGGGACTAGCGAGGAGGAGCTCCTACAATGAGCAGTTCTTC. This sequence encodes CAWNLGGLARRSSYNEQFF. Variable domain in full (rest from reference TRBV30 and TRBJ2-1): SQTIHQWPATLVQPVGSPLSLECTVEGTSNPNLYWYRQAAGRGLQLLFYSVGIGQISSEVPQNLSASRPQDRQFILSSKKLLLSDSGFYLCAWNLGGLARRSSYNEQFFGPGTRLTVL.

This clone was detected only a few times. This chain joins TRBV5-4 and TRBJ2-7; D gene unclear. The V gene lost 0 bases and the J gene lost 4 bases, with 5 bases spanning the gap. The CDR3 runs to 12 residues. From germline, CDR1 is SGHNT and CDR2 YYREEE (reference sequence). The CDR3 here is CASSLERYEQYF. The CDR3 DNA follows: TGTGCCAGCAGCTTGGAACGGTACGAGCAGTACTTC.

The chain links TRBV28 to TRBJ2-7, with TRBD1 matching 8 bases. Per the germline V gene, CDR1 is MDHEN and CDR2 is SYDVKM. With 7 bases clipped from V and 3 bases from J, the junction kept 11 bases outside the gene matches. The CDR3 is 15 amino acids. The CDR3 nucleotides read TGTGCCAGCACCCGAACCGGGACAGGATACTACGAGCAGTACTTC. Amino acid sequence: CASTRTGTGYYEQYF.

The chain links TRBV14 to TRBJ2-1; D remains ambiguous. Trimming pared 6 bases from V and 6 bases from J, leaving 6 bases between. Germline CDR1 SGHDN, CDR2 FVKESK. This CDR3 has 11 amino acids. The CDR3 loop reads CASSELNEQFF. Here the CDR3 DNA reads TGTGCCAGCAGTGAACTCAATGAGCAGTTCTTC.

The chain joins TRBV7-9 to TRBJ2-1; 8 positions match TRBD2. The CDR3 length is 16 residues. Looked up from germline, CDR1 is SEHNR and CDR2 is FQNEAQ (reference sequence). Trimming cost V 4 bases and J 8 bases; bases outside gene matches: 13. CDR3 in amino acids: CASSSGASGSQDEQFF. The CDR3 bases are TGTGCCAGCAGCTCCGGGGCGAGCGGGAGTCAGGATGAGCAGTTCTTC.